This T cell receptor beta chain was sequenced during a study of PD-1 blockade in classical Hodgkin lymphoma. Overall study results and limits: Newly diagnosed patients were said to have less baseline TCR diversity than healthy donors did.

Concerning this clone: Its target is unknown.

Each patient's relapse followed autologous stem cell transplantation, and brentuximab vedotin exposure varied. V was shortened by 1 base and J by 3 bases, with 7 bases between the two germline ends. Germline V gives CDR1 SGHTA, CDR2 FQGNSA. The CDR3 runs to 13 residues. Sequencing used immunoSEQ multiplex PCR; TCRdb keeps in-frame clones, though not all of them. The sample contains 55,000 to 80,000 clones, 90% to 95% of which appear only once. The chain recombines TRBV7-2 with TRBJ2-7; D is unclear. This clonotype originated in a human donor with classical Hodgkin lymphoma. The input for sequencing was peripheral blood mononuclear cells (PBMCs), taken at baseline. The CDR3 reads CASSLDQFYEQYF. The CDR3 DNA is TGTGCCAGCAGCTTAGACCAGTTCTACGAGCAGTACTTC.